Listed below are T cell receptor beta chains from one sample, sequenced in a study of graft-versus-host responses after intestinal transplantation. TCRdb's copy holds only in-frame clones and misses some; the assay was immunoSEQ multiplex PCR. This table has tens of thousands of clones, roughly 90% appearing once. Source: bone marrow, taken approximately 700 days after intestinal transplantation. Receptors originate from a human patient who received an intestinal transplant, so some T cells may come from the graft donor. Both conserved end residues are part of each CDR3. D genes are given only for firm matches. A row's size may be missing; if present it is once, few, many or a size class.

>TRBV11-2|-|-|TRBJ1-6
TGTGCCAGCAGCCCCACGGGGAATTCACCCCTCCACTTT
CASSPTGNSPLHF
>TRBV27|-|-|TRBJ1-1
TGTGCCAGCAGTTTAGAGGGGGGGAACTTAGAAGCTTTCTTT
CASSLEGGNLEAFF
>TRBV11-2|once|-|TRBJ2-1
TGTGCCAGCAGCTTAGACCAAGGGGGATACAATGAGCAGTTCTTC
CASSLDQGGYNEQFF
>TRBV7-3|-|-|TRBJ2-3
TGTGCCAGCAGCTCCTCTTTAGGGCTCACAGATACGCAGTATTTT
CASSSSLGLTDTQYF
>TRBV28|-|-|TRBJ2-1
TGTGCCAGCAGTAACACAGGTTACAATGAGCAGTTCTTC
CASSNTGYNEQFF
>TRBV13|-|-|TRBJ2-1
TGTGCCAGCAGCTTAGGCCCCGGGTTAAATGAGCAGTTCTTC
CASSLGPGLNEQFF
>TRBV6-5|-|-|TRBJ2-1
TGTGCCAGCAGTTACTTTGGGGCACCGCCGAACAATGAGCAGTTCTTC
CASSYFGAPPNNEQFF
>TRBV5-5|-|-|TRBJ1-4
TGTGCCAGCAGTTCAAATGAAAAACTGTTTTTT
CASSSNEKLFF
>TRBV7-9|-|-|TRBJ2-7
TGTGCCAGCAGGGGGACAAACACGTACGAGCAGTACTTC
CASRGTNTYEQYF
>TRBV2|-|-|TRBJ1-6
TGTGCCAGCAAGATGCAGGGATTGGTTTCACCCCTCCACTTT
CASKMQGLVSPLHF
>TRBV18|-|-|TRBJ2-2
TGTGCCAGCTCACCCGACTCGGGGGAGCTGTTTTTT
CASSPDSGELFF
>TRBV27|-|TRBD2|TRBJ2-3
TGTGCCAGCAGCCCGAGACTAGCGGGCACAGATACGCAGTATTTT
CASSPRLAGTDTQYF
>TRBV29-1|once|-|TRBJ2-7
TGCAGCGTTGAAGGGGGGGGCCTCTACGAGCAGTACTTC
CSVEGGGLYEQYF
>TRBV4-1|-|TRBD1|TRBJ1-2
TGCGCCAGCAGCCAAGCGGGACAGTTAAATGGCTACACCTTC
CASSQAGQLNGYTF
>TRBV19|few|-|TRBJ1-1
TGTGCCAGTAGTATGAACACTGAAGCTTTCTTT
CASSMNTEAFF
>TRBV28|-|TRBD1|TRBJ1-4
TGTGCCAGTCGGGACAGGGGCGGTGAAAAACTGTTTTTT
CASRDRGGEKLFF
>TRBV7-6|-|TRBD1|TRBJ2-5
TGTGCCAGCAGCTTAACCCCCGGACAGGGGGAAGAGACCCAGTACTTC
CASSLTPGQGEETQYF
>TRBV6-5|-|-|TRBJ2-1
TGTGCCACCCTATCCTTGGAGAATGAGCAGTTCTTC
CATLSLENEQFF
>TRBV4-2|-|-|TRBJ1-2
TGTGCCAGCAGCCACGATCCGGGGGGAGGGTGCTATGGCTACACCTTC
CASSHDPGGGCYGYTF
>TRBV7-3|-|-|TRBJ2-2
TGTGCCAGCAGCTTAAGCGGCTATCCATACACCGGGGAGCTGTTTTTT
CASSLSGYPYTGELFF
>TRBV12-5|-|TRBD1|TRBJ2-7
TGTGCTAGTGGCCCCTGGGACAGGGCGGTTAAGGACGAGCAGTACTTC
CASGPWDRAVKDEQYF
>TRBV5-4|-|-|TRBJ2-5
TGTGCCAGCAGCGAGGGGGGGGACAGACCTCGGGAGACCCAGTACTTC
CASSEGGDRPRETQYF
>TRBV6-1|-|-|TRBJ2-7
TGTGCCAGCAGTCAAACCTACGAGCAGTACTTC
CASSQTYEQYF
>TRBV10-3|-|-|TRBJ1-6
TGTGCCATCAGTGAAGAGGACAGAGATAATTCACCCCTCCACTTT
CAISEEDRDNSPLHF
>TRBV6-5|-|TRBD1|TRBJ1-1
TGTGCCAGCAGGGGACAGCGAAAAGCTTTCTTT
CASRGQRKAFF
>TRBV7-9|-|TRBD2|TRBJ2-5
TGTGCCAGCAGTCGTAGCGGGGGGGCCGAGACCCAGTACTTC
CASSRSGGAETQYF
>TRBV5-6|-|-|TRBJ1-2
TGTGCCAGCAGCTTGTCGGGGGTTTGGGAGACTCTCTATGGCTACACCTTC
CASSLSGVWETLYGYTF
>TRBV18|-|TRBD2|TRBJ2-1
TGTGCCAGCTCACCACCCGGGACTAGCGAGTCCAATGAGCAGTTCTTC
CASSPPGTSESNEQFF
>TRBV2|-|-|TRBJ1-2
TGTGCCAGCAGTGAACTCGGGTACTATGGCTACACCTTC
CASSELGYYGYTF
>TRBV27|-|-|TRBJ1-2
TGTGCCAGCAGTTTGTTCCGCGGAGACTTCTATGGCTACACCTTC
CASSLFRGDFYGYTF
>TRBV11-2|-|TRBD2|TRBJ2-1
TGTGCCAGCAGCACCGGGACTAGCGGGGCTGGGGAGTTCTTC
CASSTGTSGAGEFF
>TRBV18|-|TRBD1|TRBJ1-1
TGTGCCAGCTCACCCGGGACAGTGTCCACTGAAGCTTTCTTT
CASSPGTVSTEAFF
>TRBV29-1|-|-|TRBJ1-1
TGCAGCGCTTGGACGGAGAACACTGAAGCTTTCTTT
CSAWTENTEAFF
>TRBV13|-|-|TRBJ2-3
TGTGCCAGCAGCTTGGGGATGGGCACAGATACGCAGTATTTT
CASSLGMGTDTQYF
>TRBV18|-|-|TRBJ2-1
TGTGCCAGCTCACGTACGCCAGTGGGGCGCAATGAGCAGTTCTTC
CASSRTPVGRNEQFF
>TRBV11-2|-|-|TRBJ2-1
TGTGCCAGCAGCTTAGGGGGCCTGCTTTACAATGAGCAGTTCTTC
CASSLGGLLYNEQFF
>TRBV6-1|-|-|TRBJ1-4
TGTGCCAGCAGTGAATTACCAGGTCGTAATGAAAAACTGTTTTTT
CASSELPGRNEKLFF
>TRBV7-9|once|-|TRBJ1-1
TGTGCCAGCAGCTCACAAATCGGGTTCGAAGCTTTCTTT
CASSSQIGFEAFF
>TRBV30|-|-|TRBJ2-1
TGTGCCTGTGCCGGGACTTCTTACAATGAGCAGTTCTTC
CACAGTSYNEQFF
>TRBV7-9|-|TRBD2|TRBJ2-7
TGTGCCAGCAGCAAGGGACTAGCGGGGGCGGTCTTC
CASSKGLAGAVF
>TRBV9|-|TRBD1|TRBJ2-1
TGTGCCAGCAGCAAACCCGGACAGGGGACCTACAATGAGCAGTTCTTC
CASSKPGQGTYNEQFF
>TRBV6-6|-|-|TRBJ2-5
TGTGCCGGAGGACGGACTCAAGAGACCCAGTACTTC
CAGGRTQETQYF
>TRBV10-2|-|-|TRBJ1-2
TGCGCCAGCAGACCCGGGGCCTCCTATGGCTACACCTTC
CASRPGASYGYTF
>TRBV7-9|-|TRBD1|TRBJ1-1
TGTGCCAGCAGCCCGACAGGGGGAGAAGCTTTCTTT
CASSPTGGEAFF
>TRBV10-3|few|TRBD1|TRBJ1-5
TGTGCCATCAGGGGGGACAGCTCAAATCAGCCCCAGCATTTT
CAIRGDSSNQPQHF
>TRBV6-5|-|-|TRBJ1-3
TGTGCCAGCAGTCCCGTCTCTGGAAACACCATATATTTT
CASSPVSGNTIYF
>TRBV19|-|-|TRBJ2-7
TGTGCCAGTAGTAGCGGGACATCTGTCTCCTACGAGCAGTACTTC
CASSSGTSVSYEQYF
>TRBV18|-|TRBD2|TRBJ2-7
TGTGCCAGCTCCCAAGGACTAGCGGGAGGGGGCTCTTACGAGCAGTACTTC
CASSQGLAGGGSYEQYF
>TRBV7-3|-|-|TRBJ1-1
TGTGCCAGCAGCGGAGGTGGGGTTGAAGCTTTCTTT
CASSGGGVEAFF
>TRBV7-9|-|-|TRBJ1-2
TGTGCCAGCAGCTTCCAGGGCCTCTATGGCTACACCTTC
CASSFQGLYGYTF
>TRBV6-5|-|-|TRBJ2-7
TGTGCCAGCGGGACGGAGTACGAGCAGTACTTC
CASGTEYEQYF
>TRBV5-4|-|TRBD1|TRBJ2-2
TGTGCCAGCAGCCAGGGACAGGGCGCCGGGGAGCTGTTTTTT
CASSQGQGAGELFF
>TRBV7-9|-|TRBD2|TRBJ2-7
TGTGCCAGCAGCTCCCCCCGAGAGGCGGGAGGGTTATACGAGCAGTACTTC
CASSSPREAGGLYEQYF
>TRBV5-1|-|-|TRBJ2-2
TGCGCCAGCAGCTTGGGGACTCAAAATACCGGGGAGCTGTTTTTT
CASSLGTQNTGELFF
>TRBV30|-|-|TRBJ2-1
TGTGCCTGGAGTGTTACGGGGTCCTACAATGAGCAGTTCTTC
CAWSVTGSYNEQFF
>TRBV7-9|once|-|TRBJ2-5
TGTGCCAGCAGCCCCCAGGAAAGGGGTGAGACCCAGTACTTC
CASSPQERGETQYF
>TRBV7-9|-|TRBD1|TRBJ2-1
TGTGCCAGCAGCTTCCGGACAGGCCATGTCTACAATGAGCAGTTCTTC
CASSFRTGHVYNEQFF